Listed below are T cell receptor beta chains from one sample, sequenced in a study of blood T cell repertoires in COVID-19. Some clones are missing from TCRdb's copy, which holds only in-frame ones; the method was immunoSEQ multiplex PCR. This sample has approximately 200,000 clones, with under 85% found just once. Sequences were obtained from PBMCs or T cells enriched from blood (not recorded which). Source of these receptors: a man in his 60s who had recovered from COVID-19. Each CDR3 is given without its conserved first and last residue.

V gene,J gene,CDR3 length,CDR3 protein
TRBV6-5,TRBJ1-2,13,ASRDRGSDWYGYT
TRBV28,TRBJ1-1,9,ASGENTEAF
TRBV18,TRBJ2-7,10,ASSRDRDEQY
TRBV12-3/TRBV12-4,TRBJ2-7,9,ASKRGYEQY
TRBV5-6,TRBJ2-3,13,ASSLDGLGTDTQY
TRBV6-2/TRBV6-3,TRBJ1-6,15,ASSYYQAKTYNSPLH
TRBV11-3,TRBJ2-5,13,ASSLDSGGLETQY
TRBV7-9,TRBJ1-1,12,ASSFLTENTEAF
TRBV5-5,TRBJ1-2,13,ASSLTGDRGYGYT
TRBV10-2,TRBJ1-1,11,ASRRGEVGEAF
TRBV4-3,TRBJ1-5,14,ASSQELAGVHQPQH
TRBV7-2,TRBJ1-5,13,ASSLVWQGNQPQH
TRBV7-3,TRBJ1-6,14,ASSLYSVRGNSPLH
TRBV11-2,TRBJ2-7,16,ASSFNIMAGQGTYEQY
TRBV4-3,TRBJ1-1,15,ASSRNPNRADGTEAF
TRBV5-1,TRBJ2-7,12,ASSLVSGSYEQY
TRBV4-3,TRBJ1-4,15,ASSQEISGPPNEKLF